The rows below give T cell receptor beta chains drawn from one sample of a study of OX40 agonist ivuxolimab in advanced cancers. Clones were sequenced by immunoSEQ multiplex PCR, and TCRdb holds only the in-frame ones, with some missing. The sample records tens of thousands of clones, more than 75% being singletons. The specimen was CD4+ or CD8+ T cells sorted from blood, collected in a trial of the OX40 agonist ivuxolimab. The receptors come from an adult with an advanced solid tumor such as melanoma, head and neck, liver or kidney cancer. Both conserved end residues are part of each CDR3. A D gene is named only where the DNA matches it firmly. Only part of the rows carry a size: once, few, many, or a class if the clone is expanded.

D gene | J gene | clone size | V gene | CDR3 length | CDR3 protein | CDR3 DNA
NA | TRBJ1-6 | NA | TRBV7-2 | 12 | CASSSNNSPLHF | TGTGCCAGCAGCTCGAATAATTCACCCCTCCACTTT
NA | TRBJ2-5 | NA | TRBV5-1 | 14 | CASSSPRGGETQYF | TGCGCCAGCAGCTCTCCCAGGGGTGGGGAGACCCAGTACTTC
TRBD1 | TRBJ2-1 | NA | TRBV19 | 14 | CASTDRARDNEQFF | TGTGCCAGTACCGACAGGGCTCGAGACAATGAGCAGTTCTTC
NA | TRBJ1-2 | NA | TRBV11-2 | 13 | CASSLGGNYGYTF | TGTGCCAGCAGCTTAGGGGGCAACTATGGCTACACCTTC
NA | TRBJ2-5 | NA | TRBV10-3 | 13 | CAISAVGEETQYF | TGTGCCATCAGTGCGGTCGGGGAAGAGACCCAGTACTTC
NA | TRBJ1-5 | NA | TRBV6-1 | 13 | CASSGTEAQPQHF | TGTGCCAGCAGTGGTACAGAAGCGCAGCCCCAGCATTTT
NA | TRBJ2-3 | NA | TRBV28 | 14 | CASSSTYREDTQYF | TGTGCCAGCAGTTCCACCTACAGGGAAGATACGCAGTATTTT
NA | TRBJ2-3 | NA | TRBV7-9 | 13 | CAWGGDNTDTQYF | TGTGCGTGGGGGGGGGACAACACAGATACGCAGTATTTT
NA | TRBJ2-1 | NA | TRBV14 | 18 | CASSQALTSWGDHNEQFF | TGTGCCAGCAGCCAAGCTCTGACTAGTTGGGGGGATCATAATGAGCAGTTCTTC
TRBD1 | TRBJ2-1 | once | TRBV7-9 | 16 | CASSSAGTGTLNEQFF | TGTGCCAGCAGCTCGGCCGGGACAGGGACCCTAAATGAGCAGTTCTTC
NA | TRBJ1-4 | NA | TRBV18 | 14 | CASSPGGPNEKLFF | TGTGCCAGCTCACCAGGGGGTCCTAATGAAAAACTGTTTTTT
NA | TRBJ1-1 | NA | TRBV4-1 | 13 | CASRERLNTEAFF | TGCGCCAGTCGGGAAAGACTTAACACTGAAGCTTTCTTT
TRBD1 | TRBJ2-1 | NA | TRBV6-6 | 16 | CASSIPPGQPVREQFF | TGTGCCAGCAGTATCCCGCCGGGACAGCCGGTAAGGGAGCAGTTCTTC
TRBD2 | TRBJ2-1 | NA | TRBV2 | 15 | CASSEYSGILGEQFF | TGTGCCAGCAGTGAATATAGCGGGATTTTGGGTGAGCAGTTCTTC
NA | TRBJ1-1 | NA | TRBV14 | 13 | CASSRWPGTEAFF | TGTGCCAGCAGCCGGTGGCCTGGCACTGAAGCTTTCTTT
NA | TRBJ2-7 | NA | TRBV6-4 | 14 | CASRRDSFSYEQYF | TGTGCCAGCCGGAGGGACTCGTTCTCCTACGAGCAGTACTTC
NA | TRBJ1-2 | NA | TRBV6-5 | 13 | CASSSGVNYGYTF | TGTGCCAGCAGCTCCGGGGTAAACTATGGCTACACCTTC
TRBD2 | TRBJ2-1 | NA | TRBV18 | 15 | CASSLTSGVHNEQFF | TGTGCCAGCTCACTGACTAGCGGGGTCCACAATGAGCAGTTCTTC
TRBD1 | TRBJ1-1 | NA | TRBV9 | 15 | CASSVATGANTEAFF | TGTGCCAGCAGCGTAGCAACAGGGGCCAACACTGAAGCTTTCTTT
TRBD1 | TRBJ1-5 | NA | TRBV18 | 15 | CASSPGTGGNQPQHF | TGTGCCAGCTCACCAGGGACAGGGGGCAATCAGCCCCAGCATTTT
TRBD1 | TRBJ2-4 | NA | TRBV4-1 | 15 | CASSQNRQGQNIQYF | TGCGCCAGCAGCCAGAACCGACAGGGCCAAAACATTCAGTACTTC
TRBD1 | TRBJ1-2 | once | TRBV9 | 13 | CASSSGQDYGYTF | TGTGCCAGCAGCTCCGGACAGGACTATGGCTACACCTTC
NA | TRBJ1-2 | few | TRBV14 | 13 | CASSQDSTHGYTF | TGTGCCAGCAGCCAAGATTCGACCCATGGCTACACCTTC
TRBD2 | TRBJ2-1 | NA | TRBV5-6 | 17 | CASSLRTSGGNWGEQFF | TGTGCCAGCAGCTTGAGGACTAGCGGGGGAAATTGGGGTGAGCAGTTCTTC
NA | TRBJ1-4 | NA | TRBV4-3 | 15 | CASSPVETLNEKLFF | TGCGCCAGCAGCCCTGTCGAGACCTTGAATGAAAAACTGTTTTTT
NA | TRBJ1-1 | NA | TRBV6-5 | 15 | CASSYGAAMNTEAFF | TGTGCCAGCAGTTACGGGGCAGCTATGAACACTGAAGCTTTCTTT
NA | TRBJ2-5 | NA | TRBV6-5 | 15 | CASRSGQGRQETQYF | TGTGCCAGCCGTTCCGGGCAGGGACGACAAGAGACCCAGTACTTC
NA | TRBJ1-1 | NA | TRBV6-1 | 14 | CASSVEGGNTEAFF | TGTGCCAGCAGTGTAGAGGGGGGGAACACTGAAGCTTTCTTT
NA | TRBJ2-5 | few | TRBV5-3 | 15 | CARSFLGKYQETQYF | TGTGCCAGAAGCTTTCTAGGCAAGTACCAAGAGACCCAGTACTTC
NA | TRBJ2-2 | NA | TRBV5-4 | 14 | CASSGASNTGELFF | TGTGCCAGCAGCGGGGCTTCGAACACCGGGGAGCTGTTTTTT
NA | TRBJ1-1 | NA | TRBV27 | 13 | CASSLELGFEAFF | TGTGCCAGCAGTTTAGAGCTGGGTTTTGAAGCTTTCTTT
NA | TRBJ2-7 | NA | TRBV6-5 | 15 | CASSYSMAGTYEQYF | TGTGCCAGCAGTTACTCGATGGCAGGGACATACGAGCAGTACTTC
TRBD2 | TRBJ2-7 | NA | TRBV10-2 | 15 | CASSESASGFYEQYF | TGCGCCAGCAGTGAATCGGCTAGCGGATTCTACGAGCAGTACTTC
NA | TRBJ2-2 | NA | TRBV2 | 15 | CASSVGLANTGELFF | TGTGCCAGCAGTGTAGGGCTAGCGAACACCGGGGAGCTGTTTTTT
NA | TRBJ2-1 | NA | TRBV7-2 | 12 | CASSPNFLEQFF | TGTGCCAGCAGCCCGAATTTCCTTGAGCAGTTCTTC
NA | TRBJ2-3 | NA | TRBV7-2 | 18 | CASSLLAGGRGPADTQYF | TGTGCCAGCAGCTTATTGGCGGGGGGCAGGGGGCCCGCAGATACGCAGTATTTT
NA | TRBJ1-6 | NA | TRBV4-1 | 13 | CASSTPGDSPLHF | TGCGCCAGCAGCACACCCGGGGACTCACCCCTCCACTTT
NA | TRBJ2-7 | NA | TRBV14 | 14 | CASSQEVVSYEQYF | TGTGCCAGCAGCCAAGAGGTAGTCTCCTACGAGCAGTACTTC
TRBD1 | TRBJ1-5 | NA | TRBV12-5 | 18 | CASGCGQAIRWFYQPQHF | TGTGCTAGTGGGTGCGGACAGGCCATCAGGTGGTTTTATCAGCCCCAGCATTTT
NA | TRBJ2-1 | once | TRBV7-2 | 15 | CASSFSRDWGNEQFF | TGTGCCAGCAGCTTTTCCCGGGACTGGGGCAATGAGCAGTTCTTC
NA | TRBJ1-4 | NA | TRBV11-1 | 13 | CASSMTADEKLFF | TGTGCCAGCAGCATGACAGCCGATGAAAAACTGTTTTTT
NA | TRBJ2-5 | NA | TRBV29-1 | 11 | CSERGGQTQYF | TGCAGCGAGAGAGGGGGTCAGACCCAGTACTTC
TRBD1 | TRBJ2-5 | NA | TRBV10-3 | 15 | CAISESTGDQETQYF | TGTGCCATCAGTGAGTCGACAGGGGATCAAGAGACCCAGTACTTC
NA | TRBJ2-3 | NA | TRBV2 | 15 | CASSPREGVTDTQYF | TGTGCCAGCAGCCCCCGAGAGGGGGTCACAGATACGCAGTATTTT
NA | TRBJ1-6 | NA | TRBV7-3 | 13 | CASSLRDNSPLHF | TGTGCCAGCAGCTTACGGGATAATTCACCCCTCCACTTT
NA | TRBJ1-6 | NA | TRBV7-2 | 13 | CASSLVGSPALHF | TGTGCCAGCAGCTTAGTAGGATCGCCAGCCCTCCACTTT
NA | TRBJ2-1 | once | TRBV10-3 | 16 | CAISSSTGHVYNEQFF | TGTGCCATCAGTTCCTCTACAGGACACGTGTACAATGAGCAGTTCTTC
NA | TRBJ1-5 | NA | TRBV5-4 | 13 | CASGPGLNQPQHF | TGTGCCAGTGGCCCAGGGCTGAATCAGCCCCAGCATTTT
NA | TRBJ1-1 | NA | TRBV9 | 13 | CASSVGGYTEAFF | TGTGCCAGCAGCGTAGGAGGGTACACTGAAGCTTTCTTT
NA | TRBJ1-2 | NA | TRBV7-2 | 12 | CASSLGASGYTF | TGTGCCAGCAGCTTAGGGGCAAGTGGCTACACCTTC
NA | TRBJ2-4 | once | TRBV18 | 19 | CASSPSPPWADRGKNIQYF | TGTGCCAGCTCACCATCCCCTCCCTGGGCCGACCGAGGCAAAAACATTCAGTACTTC
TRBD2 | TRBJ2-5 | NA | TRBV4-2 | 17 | CASSQLSSAGGGETQYF | TGTGCCAGCAGCCAACTTTCCTCGGCGGGGGGAGGAGAGACCCAGTACTTC
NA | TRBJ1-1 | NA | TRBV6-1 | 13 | CALSGGIYTEAFF | TGTGCCCTCAGCGGAGGCATTTACACTGAAGCTTTCTTT
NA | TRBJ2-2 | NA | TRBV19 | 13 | CASPRDGTGELFF | TGTGCCAGCCCTCGCGACGGCACCGGGGAGCTGTTTTTT
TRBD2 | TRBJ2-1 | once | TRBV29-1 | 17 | CSFKRGLDTRNYNEQFF | TGCAGCTTTAAACGGGGACTAGACACTCGAAATTACAATGAGCAGTTCTTC
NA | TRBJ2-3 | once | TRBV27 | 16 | CASSSSPAFSTDTQYF | TGTGCCAGCAGTTCAAGTCCAGCGTTTAGCACAGATACGCAGTATTTT